This TCR beta chain comes out of a study of shared clonotypes between healthy human individuals (dated by TCRdb to 2018 to 2020). Background on the whole study: The cohort included three men and a couple of women between 18 and 49 years of age. For each donor, CD4 naive and CD4 memory were each given three plates, CD8 naive was given two plates, and CD8 memory was given one plate. Blood TCR repertoires of five healthy adults were deeply sequenced to estimate repertoire size and the extent of clonotype sharing between individuals. Libraries were prepared and TCR repertoires were sequenced by different laboratories using diverse techniques, in order to increase sequencing depth and limit assay-specific biases. Per donor, leukapheresis produced somewhere between about 0.9 and 9.5 billion PBMCs. On the study overall, not on this receptor specifically: Compared with non-shared clonotypes, clonotypes shared by all four sorted-subset donors had higher generation probabilities. Naive subsets generally had larger estimated clonotype richness than memory subsets. The genetic and exposure-history diversity represented was limited by the small number of donors. Only blood was sampled, and tissue TCR repertoires likely differ from those in blood. About 5% of naive CD4, 3.5% of naive CD8, around 2.3% of memory CD4, and less than 0.45% of memory CD8 clonotypes were shared across a few donors. Pairwise subsampling led to the expectation that sequencing depth would affect the degree of clonotype sharing among donors. Incomplete sequencing was indicated by rarefaction of sorted-subset datasets, despite the large sequencing depth.

With regard to this clone: Its antigen is currently not known. Nothing much larger sits one base from this clone, and base qualities are not available.

Via the germline V gene, CDR1 is SGHVS and CDR2 FQNEAQ. The trim is 0 bases for V and 10 bases for J, with a gap of 16 bases between the germline ends. Measured from the cysteine to the phenylalanine, the CDR3 is 14 residues long. This entry keeps only the CDR3 DNA: 42 bases, framed from base 1. Healthy HIV-negative adults with no recently reported acute infections or vaccinations were included as donors. Only Caucasian adults living in Nashville, Tennessee, USA were represented among the donors. CD4+ T cells were enriched by magnetic negative selection; naive cells were then positively selected on CD45RA, and the negative fraction formed the memory subset. After blood collection by leukapheresis, PBMCs were isolated using Ficoll-Histopaque density gradient centrifugation and then cryopreserved in the vapor phase of liquid nitrogen. Analytical flow cytometry was used to check the purity and quantity of every magnetically sorted T cell population. Genomic DNA was isolated from every sorted fraction and measured by UV absorbance on a Nanodrop 2000c.

Using the deep immunoSEQ assay, TCR CDR3 regions were amplified from genomic DNA by multiplex PCR. Extracted genomic DNA from each cell subset was spread evenly across all wells of several immunoSEQ 96-well plates, with each plate serving as a replicate. For sorted subsets, 150 to 250 ng genomic DNA, equal to tens of thousands of T cell genomes, was loaded into each replicate PCR. Purified libraries were quantified with a Qubit 3.0 fluorometer, sized on a Bioanalyzer 2100, and re-quantified with the KAPA Library Quantification kit. Each immunoSEQ 96-well plate was sequenced on its own single-read 150-cycle Illumina NextSeq 550 flow cell. The source study handled its data this way. Because the immunoSEQ output included only junctional sequences and no quality scores, the filtering could not be the same as the filtering used for full-length reads. To assign V/J genes and CDR3, sequences were annotated against IMGT germline references using PyIR, a Python wrapper for IgBLAST v1.9. Reads were removed for weak V/J assignments (E-value above 1e-6), missing CDR3, stop codons, out-of-frame junctions, or ambiguous translated residues. V3J clonotypes were defined by identical inferred V gene, J gene, and CDR3 amino acid sequence. Percentage overlap between repertoires was calculated by dividing the number of shared unique clonotypes by the size of the smaller repertoire. Repertoire richness was assessed with RTK rarefaction, the Chao1 estimator, and Recon v2.1 estimates of unobserved clonotypes. OLGA was used to compute generation probabilities for all TCRbeta clonotypes that the gDNA method yielded from a handful of donors. The source is immuneACCESS, and TCRdb retained only in-frame sequences with V and J called. Part of the clones is not carried over; for the studies checked, unresolved V genes explain less than half of this, and the remainder is unexplained. The DNA gave D and trimming, while V, J and clone size come from that table. The sample has more than 1,200,000 clones on record, around 98.5% of them singletons. Clones ranked in the top ten supply roughly 0.36% of the sample.

Rearrangement joined TRBV7-8 to TRBJ2-7; confidence is insufficient to name the D gene. The sample comprised naive CD4+ T cells sorted from blood. This specimen's cell subset or site label, interpreted: CD45RA+ positively selected. The receptor was isolated from a young man in good health. The CDR3 region has the sequence CASSLALGWIEQYF. The nucleotides read TGTGCCAGCAGCTTAGCGTTAGGTTGGATAGAACAGTACTTC.